This TCR beta chain was observed in a study of shared clonotypes between healthy human individuals. This CDR3 region has 16 residues. V was clipped by 3 bases and J by 9 bases; unmatched bases: 11. Germline CDR1 and CDR2: SGDLS and YYNGEE. Data came from immunoSEQ multiplex PCR; TCRdb stores just in-frame clones and leaves some out. This table holds 500,000 to 700,000 clones, roughly 95% found once. Selected positively for CCR7 and CD45RO-negative, naive CD8 cells excluded terminally differentiated effector memory CD45RA+ cells. The source of this sequence is a woman aged 30 to 39 in good health. The chain has TRBV9 and TRBJ2-1; 11 bases line up with TRBD2. The sample was naive CD8+ T cells sorted from blood. CDR3 loop: CASSASGLAASREQFF. The CDR3 DNA follows: TGTGCCAGCAGCGCTTCGGGACTAGCGGCCTCGCGTGAGCAGTTCTTC.